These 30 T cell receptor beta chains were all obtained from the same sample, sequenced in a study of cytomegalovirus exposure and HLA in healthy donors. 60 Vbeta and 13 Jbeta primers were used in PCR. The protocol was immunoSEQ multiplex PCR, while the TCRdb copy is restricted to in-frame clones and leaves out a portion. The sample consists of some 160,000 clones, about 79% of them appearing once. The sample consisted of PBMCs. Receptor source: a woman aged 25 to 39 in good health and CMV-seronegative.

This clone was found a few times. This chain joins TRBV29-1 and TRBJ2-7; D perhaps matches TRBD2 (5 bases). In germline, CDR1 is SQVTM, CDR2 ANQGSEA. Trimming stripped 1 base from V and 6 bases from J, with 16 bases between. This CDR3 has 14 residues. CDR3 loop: CSVEVPGKKREQYF. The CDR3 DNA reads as TGCAGCGTTGAAGTGCCGGGGAAGAAGCGCGAGCAGTACTTC.

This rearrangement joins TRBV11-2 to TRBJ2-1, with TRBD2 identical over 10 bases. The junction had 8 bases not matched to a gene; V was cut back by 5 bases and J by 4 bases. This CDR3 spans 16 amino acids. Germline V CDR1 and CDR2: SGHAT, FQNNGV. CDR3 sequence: CASSQRLAGVYNEQFF. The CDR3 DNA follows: TGTGCCAGCAGCCAGCGGCTAGCGGGGGTATACAATGAGCAGTTCTTC.

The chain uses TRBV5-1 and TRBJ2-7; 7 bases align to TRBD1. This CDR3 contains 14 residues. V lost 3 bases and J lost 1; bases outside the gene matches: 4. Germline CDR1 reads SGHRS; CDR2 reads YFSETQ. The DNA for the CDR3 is TGCGCCAGCAGCTGGTCAGGGGGATCCTACGAGCAGTACTTC. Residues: CASSWSGGSYEQYF.

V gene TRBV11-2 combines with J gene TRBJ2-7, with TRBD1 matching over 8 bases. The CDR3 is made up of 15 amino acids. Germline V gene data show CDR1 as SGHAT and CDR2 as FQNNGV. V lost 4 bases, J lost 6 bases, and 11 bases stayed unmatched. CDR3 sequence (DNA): TGTGCCAGCAGCTCATTGGTACAGGGGGTGGGCGAGCAGTACTTC. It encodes CASSSLVQGVGEQYF.

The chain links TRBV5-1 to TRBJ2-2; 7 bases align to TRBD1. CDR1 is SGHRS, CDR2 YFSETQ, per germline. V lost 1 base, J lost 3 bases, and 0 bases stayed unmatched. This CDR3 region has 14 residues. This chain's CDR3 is CASSLTGDTGELFF. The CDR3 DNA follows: TGCGCCAGCAGCTTGACAGGGGACACCGGGGAGCTGTTTTTT.

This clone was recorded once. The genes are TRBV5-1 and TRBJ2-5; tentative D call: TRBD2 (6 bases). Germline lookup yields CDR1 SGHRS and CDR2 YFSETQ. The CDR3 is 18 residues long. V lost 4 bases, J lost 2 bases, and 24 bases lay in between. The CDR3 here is CASSLMPGLPDSQETQYF. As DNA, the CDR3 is TGCGCCAGCAGCCTCATGCCGGGACTCCCGGATTCGCAAGAGACCCAGTACTTC.

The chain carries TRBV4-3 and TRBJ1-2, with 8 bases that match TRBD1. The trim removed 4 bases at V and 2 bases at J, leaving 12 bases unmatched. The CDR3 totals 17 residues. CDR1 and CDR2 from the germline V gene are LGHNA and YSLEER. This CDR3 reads CASSPNWRTGQNYGYTF. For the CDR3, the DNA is TGCGCCAGCAGCCCTAATTGGCGGACAGGGCAGAACTATGGCTACACCTTC.

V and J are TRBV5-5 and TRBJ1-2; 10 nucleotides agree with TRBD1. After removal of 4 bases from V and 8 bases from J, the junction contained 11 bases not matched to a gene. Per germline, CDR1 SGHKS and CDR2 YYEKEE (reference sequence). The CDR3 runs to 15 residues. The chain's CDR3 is CASSPRDRGNFGYTF. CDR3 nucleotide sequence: TGTGCCAGCAGCCCCCGGGACAGGGGTAACTTCGGCTACACCTTC.

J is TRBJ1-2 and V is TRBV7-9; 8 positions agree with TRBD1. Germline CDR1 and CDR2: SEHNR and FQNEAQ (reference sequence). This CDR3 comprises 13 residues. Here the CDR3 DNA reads TGTGCTCTCAGGGGACAGGCGGCCTTCGGCTACACCTTC. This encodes CALRGQAAFGYTF.

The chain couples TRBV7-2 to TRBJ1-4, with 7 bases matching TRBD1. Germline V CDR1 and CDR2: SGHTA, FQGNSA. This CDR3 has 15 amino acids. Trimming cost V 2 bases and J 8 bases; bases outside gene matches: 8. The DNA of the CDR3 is TGTGCCAGCAGCTTATTTGGGCAGGGGGGCGAAAAACTGTTTTTT. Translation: CASSLFGQGGEKLFF.

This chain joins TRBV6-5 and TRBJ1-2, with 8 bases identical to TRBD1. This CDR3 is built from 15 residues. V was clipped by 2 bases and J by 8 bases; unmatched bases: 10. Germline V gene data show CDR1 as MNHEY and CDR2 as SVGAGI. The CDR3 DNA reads TGTGCCAGCAGTTACACCCGGACAGGGTTGATGGGCTACACCTTC. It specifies CASSYTRTGLMGYTF.

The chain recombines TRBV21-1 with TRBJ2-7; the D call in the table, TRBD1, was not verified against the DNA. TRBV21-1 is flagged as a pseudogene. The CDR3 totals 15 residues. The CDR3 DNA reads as TGTGCCAGCAGCAAAGTTTGGACAGGGGGCGGCGAGCAGTACTTC. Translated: CASSKVWTGGGEQYF.

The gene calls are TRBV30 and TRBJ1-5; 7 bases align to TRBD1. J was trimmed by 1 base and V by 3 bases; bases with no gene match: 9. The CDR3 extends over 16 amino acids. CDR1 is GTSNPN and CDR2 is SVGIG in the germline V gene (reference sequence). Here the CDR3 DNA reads TGTGCCTGGAGAGACAGGGAGTCGTTGAGCAATCAGCCCCAGCATTTT. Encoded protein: CAWRDRESLSNQPQHF.

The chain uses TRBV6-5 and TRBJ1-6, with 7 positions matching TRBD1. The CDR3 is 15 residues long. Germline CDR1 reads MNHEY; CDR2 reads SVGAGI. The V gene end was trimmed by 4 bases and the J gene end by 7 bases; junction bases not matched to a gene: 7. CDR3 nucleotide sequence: TGTGCCAGCAGTTCCCCCAGGGGGAACAATTCACCCCTCCACTTT. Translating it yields CASSSPRGNNSPLHF.

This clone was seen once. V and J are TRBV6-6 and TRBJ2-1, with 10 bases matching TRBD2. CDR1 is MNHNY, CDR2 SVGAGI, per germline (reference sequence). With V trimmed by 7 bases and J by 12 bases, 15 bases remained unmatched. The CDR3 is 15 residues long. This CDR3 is CASTSRTSGPEWQFF. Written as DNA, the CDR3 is TGTGCCAGCACTTCTAGGACTAGCGGCCCTGAATGGCAGTTCTTC.

The DNA for the CDR3 is TGTGCCAGCGCCACGGGGTTTGGCTACACCTTC. Translating gives CASATGFGYTF. The chain recombines TRBV6-5 with TRBJ1-2; D is undetermined. Trimming removed 8 bases at V and 7 bases at J, with 11 bases between. Per the germline V gene, CDR1 is MNHEY and CDR2 is SVGAGI. This CDR3 contains 11 residues.

The CDR3 sequence: CATSRPPDRTTEAFF. DNA for the CDR3: TGTGCCACCAGCAGACCCCCGGACAGGACCACTGAAGCTTTCTTT. The chain employs TRBV15 and TRBJ1-1; 7 positions match TRBD1. Germline CDR1 LNHNV, CDR2 YYDKDF (reference sequence). The ends lost 2 bases at V and 4 bases at J; junction bases unmatched: 7. There are 15 residues in the CDR3.

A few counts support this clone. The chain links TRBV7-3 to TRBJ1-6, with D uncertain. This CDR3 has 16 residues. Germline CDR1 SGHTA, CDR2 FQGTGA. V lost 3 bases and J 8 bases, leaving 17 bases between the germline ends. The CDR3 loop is CASSFSEEVLDSPLHF. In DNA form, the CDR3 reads TGTGCCAGCAGCTTTAGCGAGGAGGTGTTGGATTCACCCCTCCACTTT.

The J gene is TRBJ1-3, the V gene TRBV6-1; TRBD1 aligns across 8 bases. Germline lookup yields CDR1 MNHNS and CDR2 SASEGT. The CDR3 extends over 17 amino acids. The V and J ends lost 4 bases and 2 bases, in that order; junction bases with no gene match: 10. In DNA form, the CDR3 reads TGTGCCAGCAGTGCCAGAGGACAGGGAGGAGCTGGAAACACCATATATTTT. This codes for CASSARGQGGAGNTIYF.

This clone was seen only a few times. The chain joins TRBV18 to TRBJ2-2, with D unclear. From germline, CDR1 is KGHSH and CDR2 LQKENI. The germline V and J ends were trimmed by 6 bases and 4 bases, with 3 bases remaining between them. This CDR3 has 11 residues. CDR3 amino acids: CASSGTGELFF. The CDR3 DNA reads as TGTGCCAGCTCCGGCACCGGGGAGCTGTTTTTT.

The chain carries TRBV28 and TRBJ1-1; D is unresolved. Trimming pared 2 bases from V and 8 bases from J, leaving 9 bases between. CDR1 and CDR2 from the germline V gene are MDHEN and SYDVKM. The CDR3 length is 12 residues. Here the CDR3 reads CASSLTGVEAFF. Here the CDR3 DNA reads TGTGCCAGCAGTTTAACCGGGGTGGAAGCTTTCTTT.

This chain's CDR3 is CASKLFGTGSYEQYF. The CDR3 nucleotides read TGTGCCAGTAAACTGTTCGGGACAGGCTCCTACGAGCAGTACTTC. The rearrangement joins TRBV2 to TRBJ2-7; 8 bases map to TRBD1. CDR1 and CDR2 (germline): SNHLY, FYNNEI. Germline trimming cut 9 bases from V and 0 bases from J; bases unmatched to any gene: 10. The CDR3 loop spans 15 amino acids. The entire variable domain, with the rest obtained from reference TRBV2 and TRBJ2-7, is as follows: EPEVTQTPSHQVTQMGQEVILRCVPISNHLYFYWYRQILGQKVEFLVSFYNNEISEKSEIFDDQFSVERPDGSNFTLKIRSTKLEDSAMYFCASKLFGTGSYEQYFGPGTRLTVT.

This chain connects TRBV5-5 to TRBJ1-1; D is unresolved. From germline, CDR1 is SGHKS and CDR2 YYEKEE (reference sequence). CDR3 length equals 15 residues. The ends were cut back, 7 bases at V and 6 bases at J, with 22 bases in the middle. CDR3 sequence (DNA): TGTGCCAGCGCCGTATCGAGTACACAGTGGGCTGAAGCTTTCTTT. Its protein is CASAVSSTQWAEAFF.

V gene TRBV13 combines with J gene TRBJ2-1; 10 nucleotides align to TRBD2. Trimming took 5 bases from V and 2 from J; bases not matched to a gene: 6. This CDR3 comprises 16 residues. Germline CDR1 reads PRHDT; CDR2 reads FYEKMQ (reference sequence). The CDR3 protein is CASSPPLAGTYNEQFF. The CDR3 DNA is TGTGCCAGCAGCCCCCCACTAGCGGGGACCTACAATGAGCAGTTCTTC.

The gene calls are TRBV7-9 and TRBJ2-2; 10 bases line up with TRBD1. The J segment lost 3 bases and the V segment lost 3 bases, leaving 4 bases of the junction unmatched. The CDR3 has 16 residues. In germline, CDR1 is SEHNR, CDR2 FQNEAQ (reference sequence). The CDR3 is CASSFKGTGDTGELFF. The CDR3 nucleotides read TGTGCCAGCAGCTTTAAAGGGACAGGGGACACCGGGGAGCTGTTTTTT.

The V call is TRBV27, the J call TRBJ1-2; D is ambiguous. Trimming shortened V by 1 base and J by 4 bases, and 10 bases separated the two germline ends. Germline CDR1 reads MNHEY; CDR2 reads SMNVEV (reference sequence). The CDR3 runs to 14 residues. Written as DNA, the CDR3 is TGTGCCAGCAGTTTATATTCCGCTAGCTATGGCTACACCTTC. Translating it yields CASSLYSASYGYTF.

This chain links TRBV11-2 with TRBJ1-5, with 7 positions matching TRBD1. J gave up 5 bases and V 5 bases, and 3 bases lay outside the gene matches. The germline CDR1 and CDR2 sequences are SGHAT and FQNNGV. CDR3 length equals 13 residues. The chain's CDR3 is CASSLGQDQPQHF. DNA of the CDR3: TGTGCCAGCAGCCTTGGACAGGATCAGCCCCAGCATTTT.

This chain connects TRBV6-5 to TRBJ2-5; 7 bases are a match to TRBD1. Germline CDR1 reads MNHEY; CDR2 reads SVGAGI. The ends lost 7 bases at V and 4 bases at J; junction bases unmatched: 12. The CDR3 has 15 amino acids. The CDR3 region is CASNLGGVGLETQYF. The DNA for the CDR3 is TGTGCCAGCAATTTAGGGGGCGTAGGGCTAGAGACCCAGTACTTC.

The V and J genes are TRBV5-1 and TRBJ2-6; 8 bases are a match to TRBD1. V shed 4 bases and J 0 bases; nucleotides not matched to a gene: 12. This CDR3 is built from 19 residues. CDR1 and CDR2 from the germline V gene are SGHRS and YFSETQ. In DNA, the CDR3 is TGCGCCAGCAGCAAGACGACCGGACAGGGTTACTCTGGGGCCAACGTCCTGACTTTC. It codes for CASSKTTGQGYSGANVLTF.

CDR3 protein: CASSLALAGGHYNEQFF. The CDR3 nucleotides are TGCGCCAGCAGCTTGGCCCTAGCGGGGGGGCACTACAATGAGCAGTTCTTC. This chain links TRBV5-1 with TRBJ2-1, with 12 bases matching TRBD2. Trimming took 0 bases from V and 3 from J; bases not matched to a gene: 4. The CDR3 runs 17 residues. In germline, CDR1 is SGHRS, CDR2 YFSETQ.